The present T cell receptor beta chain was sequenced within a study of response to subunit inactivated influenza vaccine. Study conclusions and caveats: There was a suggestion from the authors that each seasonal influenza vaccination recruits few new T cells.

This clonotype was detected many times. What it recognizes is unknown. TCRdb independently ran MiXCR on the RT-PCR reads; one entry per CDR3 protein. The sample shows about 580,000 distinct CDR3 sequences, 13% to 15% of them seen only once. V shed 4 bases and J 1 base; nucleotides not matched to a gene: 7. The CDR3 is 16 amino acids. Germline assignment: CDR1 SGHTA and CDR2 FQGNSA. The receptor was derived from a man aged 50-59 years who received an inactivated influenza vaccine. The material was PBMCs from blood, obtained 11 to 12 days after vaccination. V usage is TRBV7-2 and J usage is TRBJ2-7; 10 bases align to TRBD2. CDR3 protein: CASSSKGAGGSYEQYF. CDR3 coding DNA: TGTGCCAGCAGCTCCAAAGGAGCGGGAGGGTCCTACGAGCAGTACTTC.